The next 16 T cell receptor beta chains were all read from a single sample in a study of shared clonotypes between healthy human individuals. Libraries were prepared by immunoSEQ multiplex PCR; TCRdb keeps only in-frame clonotypes and omits some of them. Seen here are some 980,000 clones, approximately 76% observed once, and the top ten hold about 1.5%. Sequencing used memory CD4+ T cells sorted from blood. Subset defined: CD45RA-negative fraction. These receptors all stem from a man aged 18 to 30 in good health.

Only one count was recorded for this clone. This chain connects TRBV5-1 to TRBJ1-4, with 7 bases matching TRBD1. Germline V gives CDR1 SGHRS, CDR2 YFSETQ. The ends lost 0 bases at V and 8 bases at J; junction bases unmatched: 4. CDR3 length: 14 amino acids. The CDR3 DNA reads TGCGCCAGCAGCTTGGTGTCAGGGGGGGAAAAACTGTTTTTT. It codes for CASSLVSGGEKLFF.

Points on this clone: A much larger clone is a single base away; this may be a read error. Other DNA sequences of this sample code for an identical CDR3. The rearrangement uses TRBV5-6 and TRBJ1-3; D is uncertain. CDR3 size: 12 residues. Germline V gene lookup returns CDR1 SGHDT and CDR2 YYEEEE. V was trimmed by 4 bases and J by 1 base, leaving 3 bases between them. The CDR3 region has the DNA TGTGCCAGCAGCGCATCTGGAAACACCATATATTTT. Its protein product is CASSASGNTIYF.

In this sample, this clone turned up many times. This sample also contains other DNA sequences that code for the same CDR3. The V gene is TRBV6-5, the J gene TRBJ2-1, with 12 bases that match TRBD2. This CDR3 spans 16 amino acids. In germline, CDR1 is MNHEY, CDR2 SVGAGI. Losses at the gene ends were 2 bases for V and 7 bases for J; bases not matched to a gene: 6. Here the CDR3 DNA reads TGTGCCAGCAGTTACGGATGGCTAGCGGGAGGGAATGAGCAGTTCTTC. This gives the protein CASSYGWLAGGNEQFF.

The V gene is TRBV10-3, the J gene TRBJ1-2; 7 positions match TRBD1. With V trimmed by 1 base and J by 6 bases, 5 bases remained unmatched. This CDR3 contains 14 residues. CDR1 ENHRY and CDR2 SYGVKD come from the germline V gene. This chain's CDR3 is CAISELQGKDGYTF. The CDR3 bases are TGTGCCATCAGTGAGTTACAGGGGAAGGATGGCTACACCTTC.

The genes are TRBV6-5 and TRBJ2-3, with D perhaps given as TRBD1 or TRBD2 (5 bases each). The CDR3 consists of 15 residues. The V and J ends lost 6 bases and 1 base respectively, with 14 bases between them. Germline-derived CDR1 and CDR2 are MNHEY and SVGAGI. DNA of the CDR3: TGTGCCAGCAGCCCCACGTGGGGACGCACAGATACGCAGTATTTT. It is translated as CASSPTWGRTDTQYF.

This clone occurred a few times. The chain employs TRBV5-3 and TRBJ1-3, with 8 bases matching TRBD1. TRBV5-3 is identified as an open reading frame with a role that is uncertain. This CDR3 is built from 16 residues. The V gene end was trimmed by 3 bases and the J gene end by 3 bases; junction bases not matched to a gene: 8. The CDR3 here is CARSSPDRDDGNTIYF. In DNA, the CDR3 is TGTGCCAGAAGCTCCCCGGACAGGGACGATGGAAACACCATATATTTT.

The chain joins TRBV2 to TRBJ1-4; 7 positions match TRBD1. From germline, CDR1 is SNHLY and CDR2 FYNNEI. This CDR3 is 14 amino acids long. The V and J ends lost 8 bases and 8 bases, in that order; junction bases with no gene match: 11. In DNA, the CDR3 is TGTGCCAGCGAAAAGGGGGCGCTGGGGGAAAAACTGTTTTTT. This gives the protein CASEKGALGEKLFF. Full variable domain (rest looked up from reference TRBV2 and TRBJ1-4): EPEVTQTPSHQVTQMGQEVILRCVPISNHLYFYWYRQILGQKVEFLVSFYNNEISEKSEIFDDQFSVERPDGSNFTLKIRSTKLEDSAMYFCASEKGALGEKLFFGSGTQLSVL.

This chain links TRBV5-1 with TRBJ2-3; 11 positions match TRBD1. The CDR3 extends over 15 amino acids. J gave up 6 bases and V 4 bases, and 7 bases lay outside the gene matches. Germline CDR1 is SGHRS and CDR2 is YFSETQ. CDR3 loop: CASSRDRGDLDTQYF. CDR3 bases: TGCGCCAGCAGCCGGGACAGGGGGGATTTGGATACGCAGTATTTT.

The gene calls are TRBV5-1 and TRBJ2-7; D unresolved. The germline CDR1 and CDR2 sequences are SGHRS and YFSETQ. V was trimmed by 0 bases and J by 2 bases, leaving 12 bases between them. The CDR3 spans 15 residues. The CDR3, as DNA: TGCGCCAGCAGCTTGGAGGCGGCCATGCCCTACGAGCAGTACTTC. Translating it yields CASSLEAAMPYEQYF.

The J gene is TRBJ2-1, the V gene TRBV19; 7 bases are a match to TRBD2. V was pared by 7 bases and J by 0 bases, with 6 bases of the junction left unmatched. Germline CDR1 is LNHDA and CDR2 is SQIVND (reference sequence). The CDR3 sequence is 15 residues long. CDR3 sequence reads: CASIPSGGSYNEQFF. Here the CDR3 DNA reads TGTGCCAGTATCCCTAGCGGAGGCTCCTACAATGAGCAGTTCTTC.

The V gene is TRBV6-5, the J gene TRBJ2-1; D not resolved. With 8 bases removed from V and 6 bases from J, the gap between germline ends came to 14 bases. This CDR3 spans 13 amino acids. The V gene's germline CDR1 is MNHEY and CDR2 SVGAGI. CDR3 in amino acids: CASAATAGNEQFF. The CDR3 bases are TGTGCCAGCGCAGCAACCGCAGGCAATGAGCAGTTCTTC.

This chain joins TRBV9 and TRBJ1-2; D is undetermined. CDR1 is SGDLS and CDR2 is YYNGEE in the germline V gene. This CDR3 is 15 amino acids long. Trimming stripped 3 bases from V and 4 bases from J, with 16 bases between. The CDR3 spells CASSARGGQLYGYTF. CDR3 DNA sequence: TGTGCCAGCAGCGCCCGGGGTGGCCAACTCTATGGCTACACCTTC.

This clone was recorded once. The rearrangement links TRBV18 to TRBJ2-2; D call uncertain. V was cut by 0 bases and J by 4 bases, with 9 bases left in between. From germline, CDR1 is KGHSH and CDR2 LQKENI. There are 15 residues in the CDR3. The CDR3 reads CASSPPAQVTGELFF. The DNA for the CDR3 is TGTGCCAGCTCACCACCAGCCCAGGTCACCGGGGAGCTGTTTTTT.

The chain carries TRBV2 and TRBJ1-5, with D possibly being TRBD1 (5 bases). Trimming pared 6 bases from V and 0 bases from J, leaving 12 bases between. The CDR3 is 15 amino acids. Germline-derived CDR1 and CDR2 are SNHLY and FYNNEI. The CDR3 DNA sequence: TGTGCCAGCAGGGGGACTCTAGATAGCAATCAGCCCCAGCATTTT. Translation gives CASRGTLDSNQPQHF.

This clone was counted a few times. The genes are TRBV25-1 and TRBJ1-2; perhaps TRBD1 as D (5 bases). Germline V CDR1 and CDR2: MGHDK, SYGVNS. The CDR3 has 13 residues. Trimming shortened V by 9 bases and J by 8 bases, and 19 bases separated the two germline ends. CDR3 sequence (DNA): TGTGCCAGTCAGAGGGACGGGGGAGGGGGCTACACCTTC. Amino acids: CASQRDGGGGYTF.

This clone occurred a few times. The chain links TRBV6-1 to TRBJ2-7; D is unresolved. CDR1 is MNHNS, CDR2 SASEGT, per germline. CDR3 length: 14 amino acids. Trimming cost V 5 bases and J 1 base, with 12 bases left between them. In nucleotides, the CDR3 is TGTGCCAGCAGTCTTTGGTTCGAGTCCTACGAGCAGTACTTC. Its protein product is CASSLWFESYEQYF.